This TCR beta chain comes out of a study of PD-1 blockade in classical Hodgkin lymphoma. Broader study findings: CD4+ TCR diversity, unlike CD8+, climbed significantly by C4D1. Exclusion covered patients beginning nivolumab under 1 year post-ASCT. Complete responders had baseline diversity similar to newly diagnosed patients.

Details on this clone: What it binds is not known.

CDR3 length equals 13 residues. Germline V gene data show CDR1 as SGDLS and CDR2 as YYNGEE. The V end lost 0 bases, the J end lost 2 bases, and 5 bases lay between the germline ends. This table comes from immunoSEQ multiplex PCR, and its TCRdb copy is limited to in-frame clones, with some not included. The sample has just under 10,000 clones; around four fifths are singletons. Indicated time point: cycle 4 day 1 (C4D1), after less than 7 weeks of nivolumab. After autologous stem cell transplantation all patients relapsed, and prior brentuximab vedotin exposure differed between cohorts. The rearrangement links TRBV9 to TRBJ1-2, with no clear D. Source: peripheral blood mononuclear cells (PBMCs), taken before the fourth cycle of nivolumab. The sequence came from a human donor with classical Hodgkin lymphoma. The CDR3 nucleotides read TGTGCCAGCAGCGTAGAGCGGAACTATGGCTACACCTTC. Translating gives CASSVERNYGYTF.